This TCR beta chain was identified during a study of metastatic and nonmetastatic thyroid tumors. Study details: For malignant and benign thyroid patients, tumor or nodule tissue and blood were the sources whose repertoires were compared. Study-level results: According to reports, the diversity of TCR beta was significantly higher in malignant thyroid tumors than in benign nodules, and this held in both blood and tumor samples.

How the authors handled the data: Using the CDR3 differences seen across clinicopathological groups, the authors built a distant-metastasis classifier for papillary thyroid cancer, which was meant to discriminate distant-metastatic patients. TCRdb re-called the PCR reads through MiXCR. The V and J calls and clone size are TCRdb's, not the authors'. The sample shows under 8,500 clones, about 32% of them seen only once. Nobody among the patients had been given any treatment before thyroid surgery. There are many counts of this clone. Its target is unknown. With 0 bases removed from V and 4 bases from J, the gap between germline ends came to 11 bases. In germline, CDR1 is SGHNT, CDR2 YYREEE (reference sequence). CDR3 length: 15 amino acids.

The V call is TRBV5-4, the J call TRBJ1-3, with D unresolved. This TCR derives from a female donor with papillary thyroid cancer or a benign thyroid nodule (not recorded which). Some clones in this sample may be carry-over from other donors' samples. The sample comprised tumor tissue. For the CDR3, the DNA is TGTGCCAGCAGCTTGGATGTGGAATCCGGAAACACCATATATTTT. It yields the protein CASSLDVESGNTIYF.